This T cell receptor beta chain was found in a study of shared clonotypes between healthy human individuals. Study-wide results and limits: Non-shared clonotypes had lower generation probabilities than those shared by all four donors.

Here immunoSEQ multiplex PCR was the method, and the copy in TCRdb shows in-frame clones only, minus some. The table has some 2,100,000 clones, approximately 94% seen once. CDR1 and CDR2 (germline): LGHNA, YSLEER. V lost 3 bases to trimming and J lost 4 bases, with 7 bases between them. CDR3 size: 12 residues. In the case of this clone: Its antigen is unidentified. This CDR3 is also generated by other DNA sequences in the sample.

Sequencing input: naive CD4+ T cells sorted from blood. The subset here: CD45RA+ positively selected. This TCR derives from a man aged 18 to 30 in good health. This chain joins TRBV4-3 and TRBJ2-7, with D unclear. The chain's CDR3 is CASSQEGYEQYF. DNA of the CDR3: TGCGCCAGCAGCCAGGAAGGTTACGAGCAGTACTTC.